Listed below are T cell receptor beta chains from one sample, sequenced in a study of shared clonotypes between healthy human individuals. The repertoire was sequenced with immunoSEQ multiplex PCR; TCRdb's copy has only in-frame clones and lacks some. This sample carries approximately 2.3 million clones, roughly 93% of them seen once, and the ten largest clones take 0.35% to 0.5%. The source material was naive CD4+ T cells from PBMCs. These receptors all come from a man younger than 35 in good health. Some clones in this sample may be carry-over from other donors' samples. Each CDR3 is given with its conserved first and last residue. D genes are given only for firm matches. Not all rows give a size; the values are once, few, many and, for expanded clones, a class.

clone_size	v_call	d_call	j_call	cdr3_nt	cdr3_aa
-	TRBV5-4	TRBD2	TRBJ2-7	TGTGCCAGCAGCTTCCAGACTAGCGTTACCTACGAGCAGTACTTC	CASSFQTSVTYEQYF
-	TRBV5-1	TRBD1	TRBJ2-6	TGCGCCAGCGGGACAGGGAGCTCTGGGGCCAACGTCCTGACTTTC	CASGTGSSGANVLTF
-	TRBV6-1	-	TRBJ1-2	TGTGCCAGCAGTGAACGAGGCTATGGCTACACCTTC	CASSERGYGYTF
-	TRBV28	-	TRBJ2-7	TGTGCCAGCAGTTTTAGTTCAGGGGTCTACGAGCAGTACTTC	CASSFSSGVYEQYF
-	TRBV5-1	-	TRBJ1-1	TGCGCCAGCAGCTCCACAGGAAACGAAGAAGCTTTCTTT	CASSSTGNEEAFF
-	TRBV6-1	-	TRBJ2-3	TGTGCCAGCAGTGAACCCGGCACAGATACGCAGTATTTT	CASSEPGTDTQYF
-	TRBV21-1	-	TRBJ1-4	TGTGCCAGCAGCAAAGTAGGGTTGAGGTTGGGGAGGGGGCGAAGATCAGAAGAAAAACTGTTTTTT	CASSKVGLRLGRGRRSEEKLFF
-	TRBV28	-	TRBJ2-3	TGTGCCAGCAGCTCCCTCGAAGATACGCAGTATTTT	CASSSLEDTQYF
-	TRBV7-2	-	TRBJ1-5	TGTGCCAGCAGCTTAGGACAGGCAATACAGCCCCAGCATTTT	CASSLGQAIQPQHF
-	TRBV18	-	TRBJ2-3	TGTGCCAGCTCACCAAGTTTTGACAGCCGCTATACGCAGTATTTT	CASSPSFDSRYTQYF
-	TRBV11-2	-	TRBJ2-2	TGTGCCAGCAGCTTAGAAATTAGCACCGGGGAGCTGTTTTTT	CASSLEISTGELFF
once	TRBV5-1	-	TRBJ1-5	TGCGCCAGCAGTCTGGGGCCCGCCGATGGTGGCAATCAGCCCCAGCATTTT	CASSLGPADGGNQPQHF
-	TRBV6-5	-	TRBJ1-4	TGTGCCAGCAGAATGGCAACCGCTGGGGGACTGTTTTTT	CASRMATAGGLFF
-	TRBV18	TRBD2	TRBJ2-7	TGTGCCAGCTCAGAGCGGGAGTACTACGAGCAGTACTTC	CASSEREYYEQYF
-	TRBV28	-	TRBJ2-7	TGTGCCAGCAGTTTATCAATAGGGGGGGACTACGAGCAGTACTTC	CASSLSIGGDYEQYF
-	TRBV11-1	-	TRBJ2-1	TGTGCCAGCAGCCCCGAGGCCCCCATCTACAATGAGCAGTTCTTC	CASSPEAPIYNEQFF
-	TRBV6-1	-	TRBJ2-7	TGTGCCAGCCCAGGCAGGGTGTGGCGCGAGCAGTACTTC	CASPGRVWREQYF
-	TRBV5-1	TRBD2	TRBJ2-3	TGCGCCAGCAGCTTGGAAGCTTGGGAGGGAGATACGCAGTATTTT	CASSLEAWEGDTQYF
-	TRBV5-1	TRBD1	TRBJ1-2	TGCGCCAGCAGCTTGGACAGGGGGCATGGCTACACCTTC	CASSLDRGHGYTF
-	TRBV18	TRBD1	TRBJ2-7	TGTGCCAGCTCACCACCGGGACAGGGGGACGAGCAGTACTTC	CASSPPGQGDEQYF
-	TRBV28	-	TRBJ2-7	TGTGCCAGCACGAGGGACACAGCCTACGAGCAGTACTTC	CASTRDTAYEQYF
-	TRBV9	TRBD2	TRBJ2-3	TGTGCCAGCAGCGTAGTCGGGACTAGCGCGGATACGCAGTATTTT	CASSVVGTSADTQYF
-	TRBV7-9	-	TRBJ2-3	TGTGCCAGCAGCTTAAGGAGGGTAACGGATACGCAGTATTTT	CASSLRRVTDTQYF
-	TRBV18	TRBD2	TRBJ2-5	TGTGCCAGCTCCCCCCCTAGCGGAGAGACCCAGTACTTC	CASSPPSGETQYF
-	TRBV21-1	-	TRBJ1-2	TGTGCCAGCAGCAAAGGGACAGGCCGGGACAGCTCTTATGGCTACACCTTC	CASSKGTGRDSSYGYTF
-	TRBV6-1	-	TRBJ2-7	TGTGCCAGCAGCTTTAGACAGTCGGGGTCCTACGAGCAGTACTTC	CASSFRQSGSYEQYF
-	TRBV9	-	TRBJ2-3	TGTGCCAGCAGCGTAGGACAGATAATCACAGATACGCAGTATTTT	CASSVGQIITDTQYF
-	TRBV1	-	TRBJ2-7	TGCACCAGCAGCCAAGATGGGGCGGGGACTGGCAATGGGGAGCAGTACTTC	CTSSQDGAGTGNGEQYF
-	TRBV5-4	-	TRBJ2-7	TGTGCCAGCAGCTCTAACTACGAGCAGTACTTC	CASSSNYEQYF
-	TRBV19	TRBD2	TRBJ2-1	TGTGCCAGTAGGACCCGGACTAGCGGCTCCTACAATGAGCAGTTCTTC	CASRTRTSGSYNEQFF
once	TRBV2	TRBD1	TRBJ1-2	TGTGCCAGCAGTGTGCAGGGGGCTAACTATGGCTACACCTTC	CASSVQGANYGYTF
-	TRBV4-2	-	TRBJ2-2	TGTGCCAGCAGCCTAGTATCCGGGACTGAGAACACCGGGGAGCTGTTTTTT	CASSLVSGTENTGELFF
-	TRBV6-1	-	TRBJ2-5	TGTGCCGGCCAGCGGGCCCGGGGGCCCCAAGAGACCCAGTACTTC	CAGQRARGPQETQYF
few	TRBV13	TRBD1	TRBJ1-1	TGTGCCAGCAGCTTACAACAGGGGTGGGTGAACACTGAAGCTTTCTTT	CASSLQQGWVNTEAFF
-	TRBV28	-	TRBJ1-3	TGTGCCAGCAGTCCCATGGCCTCTGGAAACACCATATATTTT	CASSPMASGNTIYF
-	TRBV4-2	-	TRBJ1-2	TGTGCCAGCAGCCAAGAACCCACAGGGCCCTATGGCTACACCTTC	CASSQEPTGPYGYTF
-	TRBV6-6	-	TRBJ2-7	TGTGCCAGCAGTCCACAGGGGGGGTGGGAGCAGTACTTC	CASSPQGGWEQYF
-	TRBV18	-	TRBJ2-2	TGTGCCAGCTCACCGGGACGCCAGAACACCGGGGAGCTGTTTTTT	CASSPGRQNTGELFF
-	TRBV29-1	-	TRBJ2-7	TGCAGCATTTCCCCCGGATCAACCTACGAGCAGTACTTC	CSISPGSTYEQYF
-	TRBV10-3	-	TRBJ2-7	TGTGCCATCAGTGAGGGGGCAGGAGCCACCTACGAGCAGTACTTC	CAISEGAGATYEQYF
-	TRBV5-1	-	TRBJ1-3	TGCGCCAGCAGGTCCGAGGGAAGGGGAAACACCATATATTTT	CASRSEGRGNTIYF
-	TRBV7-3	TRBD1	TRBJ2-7	TGTGCCAGCAGCTCTACAGGGGGCTTCGGTTACGAGCAGTACTTC	CASSSTGGFGYEQYF
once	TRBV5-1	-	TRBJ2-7	TGCGCCAGCAGCTTGGGGAAAGGGTTTGACGAGCAGTACTTC	CASSLGKGFDEQYF
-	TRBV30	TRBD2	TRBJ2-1	TGTGCCTGGAGTCGACTAGCGGGAGTTGAGCAGTTCTTC	CAWSRLAGVEQFF
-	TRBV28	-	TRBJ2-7	TGTGCCAGCATTGCCGGGACAATGGATGAGCAGTACTTC	CASIAGTMDEQYF
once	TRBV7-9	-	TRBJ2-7	TGTGCCAGCAGCTTAAGTGTGTCGTTTTTTTGGGGGGAGCAGTACTTC	CASSLSVSFFWGEQYF